The 16 T cell receptor beta chains listed next were all sequenced from one sample in a study of neurological immune-mediated disorders. TCRdb reprocessed the 5' RACE reads with MiXCR, giving one entry per CDR3 protein. The profile shows approximately 77,000 distinct CDR3 sequences, around 9.9% of them singletons. The specimen sequenced was PBMCs. These TCRs come from a man over 45 in good health.

There are many counts of this clonotype. DNA of the CDR3: TGTGCCAGCAGTCGGGCCCTAGGACCCTACGAGCAGTACTTC. As protein: CASSRALGPYEQYF. This chain connects TRBV28 to TRBJ2-7; D is uncertain. V gave up 5 bases and J gave up 2 bases, with 13 bases separating them. Germline assignment: CDR1 MDHEN and CDR2 SYDVKM. The CDR3 runs to 14 residues.

The CDR3 DNA reads TGTGCCAGCAGTTCCGGAAGGGGTAGCACAGATACGCAGTATTTT. This translates into CASSSGRGSTDTQYF. The chain couples TRBV6-6 to TRBJ2-3; D perhaps matches TRBD1 (5 bases). V was clipped by 4 bases and J by 0 bases, with 11 bases between them. CDR1 is MNHNY, CDR2 SVGAGI, per germline (reference sequence). This CDR3 region has 15 residues.

The chain joins TRBV12-3 or TRBV12-4 to TRBJ2-1, with D uncertain. The CDR3 consists of 14 residues. V lost 8 bases to trimming and J lost 0 bases, with 11 bases between them. The CDR3: CASAQLSSYNEQFF. The CDR3 DNA reads TGTGCCAGCGCCCAACTAAGCTCCTACAATGAGCAGTTCTTC.

Only a few counts were recorded for this clonotype. The chain has TRBV6-6 and TRBJ2-7; D not certain. Germline CDR1 reads MNHNY; CDR2 reads SVGAGI (reference sequence). The CDR3 loop spans 11 amino acids. The V and J ends lost 5 bases and 9 bases respectively, with 11 bases between them. The CDR3 DNA reads TGTGCCAGCAGTGGTTACGGTGGGCAGTACTTC. It encodes CASSGYGGQYF.

This clonotype was recorded many times. The chain combines TRBV6-5 with TRBJ2-7; D may correspond to TRBD1 or TRBD2 (6 bases each). V dropped 2 bases and J dropped 2 bases, with 13 bases sitting between them. Germline V gene data show CDR1 as MNHEY and CDR2 as SVGAGI. The CDR3 loop spans 15 amino acids. CDR3 nucleotide sequence: TGTGCCAGCAGTTACCCAAGGGGGGACCCCTACGAGCAGTACTTC. Protein: CASSYPRGDPYEQYF.

This clonotype occurred many times. This sequence joins TRBV5-1 and TRBJ2-3, with 7 bases identical to TRBD1. Germline loops: CDR1 SGHRS, CDR2 YFSETQ. The J segment lost 0 bases and the V segment lost 6 bases, leaving 13 bases of the junction unmatched. CDR3 length: 17 amino acids. The CDR3, as DNA: TGCGCCAGCATCTTCGGGACGGGACAGTTTAGCACAGATACGCAGTATTTT. It codes for CASIFGTGQFSTDTQYF.

This clonotype was counted between two and nine times. The genes are TRBV6-1 and TRBJ2-1; TRBD2 matches at 12 bases. Germline assignment: CDR1 MNHNS and CDR2 SASEGT. There are 17 residues in the CDR3. The V gene end was trimmed by 4 bases and the J gene end by 7 bases; junction bases not matched to a gene: 11. This chain's CDR3 is CASSASPAGTSGNEQFF. CDR3 nucleotides: TGTGCCAGCAGTGCTAGCCCGGCCGGGACTAGCGGGAATGAGCAGTTCTTC.

This clonotype was picked up many times. The chain uses TRBV5-1 and TRBJ2-1; 11 nucleotides match TRBD2. The V gene's germline CDR1 is SGHRS and CDR2 YFSETQ. V was pared by 0 bases and J by 6 bases, with 8 bases of the junction left unmatched. The CDR3 loop spans 17 amino acids. This CDR3 is CASSLVIAGGPRNEQFF. For the CDR3, the DNA is TGCGCCAGCAGCTTGGTGATAGCGGGAGGGCCGCGCAATGAGCAGTTCTTC.

A note on this clonotype: A much larger clone is a single base away; this may be a read error. The chain recombines TRBV7-8 with TRBJ2-7; D call uncertain. This CDR3 comprises 11 residues. Germline assignment: CDR1 SGHVS and CDR2 FQNEAQ. The CDR3 sequence: CVSSQTYEQYF. DNA of the CDR3: TGTGTCAGCAGCCAGACCTACGAGCAGTACTTC.

Many counts were recorded for this clonotype. The chain employs TRBV24-1 and TRBJ2-1; TRBD2 agrees at 11 bases. CDR1 is KGHDR, CDR2 SFDVKD, per germline. This CDR3 has 16 residues. V shed 4 bases and J 4 bases; nucleotides not matched to a gene: 5. The DNA for the CDR3 is TGTGCCACCAGTGAACCGGGGACTAGCGGTTACAATGAGCAGTTCTTC. Translated, it gives CATSEPGTSGYNEQFF.

This clonotype was seen many times. The CDR3 nucleotides read TGCAGCGTTGTGACTAGCTCTGGGGGTGAGCAGTTCTTC. Translation gives CSVVTSSGGEQFF. This rearrangement joins TRBV29-1 to TRBJ2-1; 7 bases match TRBD2. Germline CDR1 reads SQVTM; CDR2 reads ANQGSEA. The CDR3 runs 13 residues. Trimming at V came to 4 bases and at J to 9 bases, leaving 9 bases not matched to a gene.

This clonotype occurred many times. The V call is TRBV5-1, the J call TRBJ2-4, with a weak D call TRBD2 (6 bases). Germline lookup yields CDR1 SGHRS and CDR2 YFSETQ. V lost 4 bases, J lost 1 base, and 24 bases lay in between. The CDR3 spans 19 residues. The DNA for the CDR3 is TGCGCCAGCAGCCCGAAGGAGTCCGGGGGACCTTTGGCCAAAAACATTCAGTACTTC. Protein: CASSPKESGGPLAKNIQYF.

At least ten counts were recorded for this clonotype. This rearrangement joins TRBV5-1 to TRBJ2-2, with TRBD2 identical over 14 bases. V lost 6 bases and J lost 6; bases outside the gene matches: 4. The germline gives CDR1 SGHRS, CDR2 YFSETQ. This CDR3 is built from 15 residues. The DNA for the CDR3 is TGCGCCAGCACTCCGGGACTAGCGGGAGCCGGGGAGCTGTTTTTT. Amino acid sequence: CASTPGLAGAGELFF.

The sample holds many counts of this clonotype. V and J are TRBV20-1 and TRBJ2-7; maybe TRBD2 (5 bases). Trimming cost V 8 bases and J 6 bases, with 23 bases left between them. This CDR3 contains 14 residues. Germline V gene sequence: CDR1 DFQATT, CDR2 SNEGSKA (reference sequence). The CDR3 DNA is TGCAGTTGTAGCCTGGCGGGTGCCTCGGTCGAGCAGTACTTC. This gives the protein CSCSLAGASVEQYF.

This clonotype was counted ten times or more. V and J are TRBV5-1 and TRBJ2-1, with D maybe TRBD1 (5 bases). Germline CDR1 reads SGHRS; CDR2 reads YFSETQ. The CDR3 consists of 14 residues. The V gene lost 2 bases and the J gene lost 4 bases, with 10 bases spanning the gap. CDR3 loop: CASSFGQTYNEQFF. In nucleotides, the CDR3 is TGCGCCAGCAGCTTCGGACAAACTTACAATGAGCAGTTCTTC.

This clonotype has at least ten counts. The V and J genes are TRBV5-1 and TRBJ2-7; 9 bases map to TRBD2. This CDR3 contains 14 residues. From germline, CDR1 is SGHRS and CDR2 YFSETQ. After removal of 4 bases from V and 3 bases from J, the junction contained 5 bases not matched to a gene. The CDR3 sequence is CASSVAGGYYEQYF. CDR3 in DNA: TGCGCCAGCAGCGTGGCGGGGGGGTACTACGAGCAGTACTTC. The full variable domain, rest sourced from reference TRBV5-1 and TRBJ2-7, is KAGVTQTPRYLIKTRGQQVTLSCSPISGHRSVSWYQQTPGQGLQFLFEYFSETQRNKGNFPGRFSGRQFSNSRSEMNVSTLELGDSALYLCASSVAGGYYEQYFGPGTRLTVT.